These 28 T cell receptor beta chains came from one sample sequenced in a study of blood T cell repertoires in COVID-19. The table came from immunoSEQ multiplex PCR; TCRdb's copy has only in-frame clones and leaves some out. The data hold around 83,000 clones, with about 89% observed a single time. Sequencing was performed on peripheral blood. All receptors derive from an older man with active or convalescent COVID-19.

The rearrangement joins TRBV4-1 to TRBJ1-1, with D possibly being TRBD1 (6 bases). CDR3 length equals 15 residues. Germline CDR1 and CDR2: MGHRA and YSYEKL. Trimming stripped 4 bases from V and 1 base from J, with 13 bases between. CDR3 loop: CASSPRETGNTEAFF. CDR3 coding DNA: TGCGCCAGCAGCCCCCGTGAGACAGGGAACACTGAAGCTTTCTTT.

Here the CDR3 DNA reads TGTGCCAGCAGCGCGGGACAGGGTCGTAATTCACCCCTCCACTTT. This sequence encodes CASSAGQGRNSPLHF. The chain uses TRBV9 and TRBJ1-6; TRBD1 matches at 9 bases. The germline V gene encodes CDR1 SGDLS and CDR2 YYNGEE. V lost 3 bases and J lost 6; bases outside the gene matches: 4. The CDR3 sequence is 15 residues long.

V usage is TRBV5-1 and J usage is TRBJ2-7; tentatively, D is TRBD2 (6 bases). V was cut by 5 bases and J by 0 bases, with 15 bases left in between. The CDR3 spans 15 residues. Germline V gene lookup returns CDR1 SGHRS and CDR2 YFSETQ. CDR3 DNA: TGCGCCAGCAGGGGGGGACCGACTACCTCCTACGAGCAGTACTTC. Protein: CASRGGPTTSYEQYF.

V usage is TRBV19 and J usage is TRBJ2-7, with a tentative D call TRBD1 (5 bases). V lost 5 bases and J lost 2, with 13 bases in between. This CDR3 comprises 14 residues. Germline V gene data show CDR1 as LNHDA and CDR2 as SQIVND (reference sequence). CDR3 sequence: CASSLRLGAYEQYF. In DNA, the CDR3 is TGTGCCAGTAGTCTCCGGCTAGGGGCCTACGAGCAGTACTTC.

This chain connects TRBV2 to TRBJ2-1, with D perhaps TRBD1 (6 bases). There are 13 residues in the CDR3. Germline CDR1 and CDR2: SNHLY and FYNNEI. V was pared by 7 bases and J by 5 bases, with 12 bases between. Here the CDR3 DNA reads TGTGCCAGCAACAGGGTCCGGGACAATGAGCAGTTCTTC. Its translation is CASNRVRDNEQFF.

CDR3 nucleotide sequence: TGTGCCAGCAGTGCCACCAGGGCCACTGAAGCTTTCTTT. Protein product: CASSATRATEAFF. This sequence joins TRBV2 and TRBJ1-1; D perhaps matches TRBD1 (5 bases). This CDR3 region has 13 residues. Trimming left V 4 bases short and J 4 bases short, with 10 bases between. Germline V gene lookup returns CDR1 SNHLY and CDR2 FYNNEI.

The V and J genes are TRBV9 and TRBJ2-1, with 9 bases that match TRBD2. There are 15 residues in the CDR3. Trimming cost V 4 bases and J 6 bases; bases outside gene matches: 8. Germline assignment: CDR1 SGDLS and CDR2 YYNGEE. The CDR3 loop is CASSTGTSSLNEQFF. In nucleotides, the CDR3 is TGTGCCAGCAGCACCGGGACTAGCAGTCTCAATGAGCAGTTCTTC.

The chain employs TRBV27 and TRBJ1-4; a possible D gene is TRBD1 (5 bases). Looked up from germline, CDR1 is MNHEY and CDR2 is SMNVEV (reference sequence). The germline V and J ends were trimmed by 6 bases and 10 bases, with 18 bases remaining between them. CDR3 size: 14 residues. In DNA, the CDR3 is TGTGCCAGCAGCCGCAGCGACAGTTGGGGAAAACTGTTTTTT. Translated, it gives CASSRSDSWGKLFF. The full variable domain, its missing parts supplied by reference TRBV27 and TRBJ1-4, is EAQVTQNPRYLITVTGKKLTVTCSQNMNHEYMSWYRQDPGLGLRQIYYSMNVEVTDKGDVPEGYKVSRKEKRNFPLILESPSPNQTSLYFCASSRSDSWGKLFFGSGTQLSVL.

This clone was observed once. The chain employs TRBV21-1 and TRBJ1-4; TRBD1 reflects the table's D call only, with no check against the DNA. TRBV21-1 is flagged as a pseudogene. This CDR3 has 18 residues. CDR3 protein: CASSKGGTAHITNEKLFF. In nucleotides, the CDR3 is TGTGCCAGCAGCAAAGGTGGGACAGCCCACATAACTAATGAAAAACTGTTTTTT.

This clone was picked up a small number of times. The chain is built from TRBV3-1 (or the pseudogene TRBV3-2) and TRBJ1-2; D gene unclear. The length of the CDR3 is 16 residues. The germline gives CDR1 LGHDT, CDR2 YNNKEL (reference sequence). V was cut by 1 base and J by 0 bases, with 12 bases left in between. In DNA, the CDR3 is TGTGCCAGCAGCCAAGTCAGCCGACTGGCTAACTATGGCTACACCTTC. Protein sequence: CASSQVSRLANYGYTF.

V is TRBV30 and J is TRBJ2-7; 9 nucleotides align to TRBD1. The V and J ends lost 4 bases and 4 bases, in that order; junction bases with no gene match: 14. This CDR3 has 16 residues. The germline V gene has CDR1 GTSNPN and CDR2 SVGIG (reference sequence). The CDR3 region has the DNA TGTGCCTGGAACCCCTTTTTGACAGGGGGAAGGTACGAGCAGTACTTC. Translating it yields CAWNPFLTGGRYEQYF.

The chain recombines TRBV25-1 with TRBJ2-5; D possibly corresponds to TRBD1 (6 bases). Between the trimmed V and J ends, which lost 2 bases and 3 bases, there was a span of 7 bases. This CDR3 has 13 residues. Germline V gene data show CDR1 as MGHDK and CDR2 as SYGVNS. Here the CDR3 DNA reads TGTGCCAGCAGTGAACCAGGGGAAGAGACCCAGTACTTC. Translation: CASSEPGEETQYF.

The J gene is TRBJ1-5, the V gene TRBV19; weak D call: TRBD1 (5 bases). Germline V gene lookup returns CDR1 LNHDA and CDR2 SQIVND (reference sequence). V was cut by 11 bases and J by 5 bases, with 13 bases left in between. This CDR3 has 12 residues. The CDR3 here is CAGGISHQPQHF. CDR3 nucleotides: TGTGCCGGGGGGATATCTCATCAGCCCCAGCATTTT.

The chain couples TRBV4-1 to TRBJ2-3, with D tentatively TRBD2 (5 bases). The CDR3 contains 16 residues. V was pared by 6 bases and J by 1 base, with 17 bases between. Germline V gives CDR1 MGHRA, CDR2 YSYEKL. The CDR3 spells CASSQAAELRTDTQYF. The CDR3 coding sequence is TGCGCCAGCAGTCAGGCAGCGGAACTACGCACAGATACGCAGTATTTT.

This sequence joins TRBV7-3 and TRBJ2-3; 8 nucleotides agree with TRBD1. Germline V gene data show CDR1 as SGHTA and CDR2 as FQGTGA. V was pared by 5 bases and J by 7 bases, with 11 bases of the junction left unmatched. This CDR3 comprises 15 residues. The CDR3 coding sequence is TGTGCCAGCAGCGCCGGGACAGGCCGTGGCTATACGCAGTATTTT. Protein sequence: CASSAGTGRGYTQYF.

This chain joins TRBV6-6 and TRBJ2-7; 8 bases agree with TRBD1. This CDR3 is built from 14 residues. Germline lookup yields CDR1 MNHNY and CDR2 SVGAGI (reference sequence). The trim removed 5 bases at V and 6 bases at J, leaving 9 bases unmatched. DNA for the CDR3: TGTGCCAGCAGTGACGGGACAGGTCGGGGCGAGCAGTACTTC. Its translation: CASSDGTGRGEQYF.

This clone was detected only once. The chain joins TRBV12-3 or TRBV12-4 to TRBJ2-5; the match to TRBD1 covers 8 bases. CDR3 length: 12 residues. V was clipped by 8 bases and J by 5 bases; unmatched bases: 4. In DNA form, the CDR3 reads TGTGCCAGCCAGGGGGCGGGGGAGACCCAGTACTTC. Protein: CASQGAGETQYF.

The gene calls are TRBV30 and TRBJ1-3, with D tentatively TRBD1 (5 bases). Germline CDR1 GTSNPN, CDR2 SVGIG (reference sequence). The length of the CDR3 is 12 residues. Deletions cut 0 bases from V and 9 bases from J, with 9 bases between. CDR3 in DNA: TGTGCCTGGAGTGTAGGGGCAACCACCATATATTTT. It codes for CAWSVGATTIYF.

The CDR3 region is CATSIAGVGRRTDTQYF. CDR3 bases: TGTGCCACCTCTATAGCGGGAGTAGGGCGACGCACAGATACGCAGTATTTT. The chain joins TRBV24-1 to TRBJ2-3; 9 nucleotides line up with TRBD2. V shed 9 bases, J shed 1 base, and the junction held 13 bases outside the gene matches. The CDR3 totals 17 residues. Germline V gene data show CDR1 as KGHDR and CDR2 as SFDVKD.

This clone has more than one count but fewer than ten. V usage is TRBV19 and J usage is TRBJ2-3, with D tentatively TRBD2 (6 bases). The CDR3 is 16 residues long. CDR1 is LNHDA and CDR2 is SQIVND in the germline V gene (reference sequence). V was shortened by 4 bases and J by 0 bases, with 14 bases between the two germline ends. This CDR3 is CASSTRRGLSTDTQYF. CDR3 coding DNA: TGTGCCAGTAGTACTCGGAGGGGCCTTAGCACAGATACGCAGTATTTT. The full variable domain, in which reference TRBV19 and TRBJ2-3 provide the parts outside the CDR3, is DGGITQSPKYLFRKEGQNVTLSCEQNLNHDAMYWYRQDPGQGLRLIYYSQIVNDFQKGDIAEGYSVSREKKESFPLTVTSAQKNPTAFYLCASSTRRGLSTDTQYFGPGTRLTVL.

Here the CDR3 DNA reads TGTGCCAGTACCCCGGGACAGAACTATGGCTACACCTTC. This sequence encodes CASTPGQNYGYTF. The chain is built from TRBV19 and TRBJ1-2; 7 nucleotides match TRBD1. This CDR3 has 13 amino acids. CDR1 is LNHDA, CDR2 SQIVND, per germline (reference sequence). J lost 2 bases, V lost 7 bases, and 4 bases had no gene match.

The CDR3 region is CASSRGQGREAFF. The CDR3 nucleotides are TGTGCCAGCAGTCGAGGACAGGGGAGAGAAGCTTTCTTT. The chain has TRBV2 and TRBJ1-1; 9 positions agree with TRBD1. The CDR3 has 13 amino acids. Germline lookup yields CDR1 SNHLY and CDR2 FYNNEI. Trimming took 5 bases from V and 8 from J; bases not matched to a gene: 6.

V usage is TRBV19 and J usage is TRBJ2-2; 8 positions agree with TRBD1. V trimming: 7 bases; J trimming: 7 bases; junction bases outside the gene matches: 5. The CDR3 is made up of 13 amino acids. CDR1 is LNHDA, CDR2 SQIVND, per germline (reference sequence). The CDR3 nucleotides are TGTGCCAGTACCCAACAGGGGGTCGGGGAGCTGTTTTTT. Protein: CASTQQGVGELFF.

This chain uses TRBV19 with TRBJ2-3; 9 positions match TRBD2. V dropped 6 bases and J dropped 0; count of bases not matched to a gene: 4. This CDR3 is 15 amino acids long. CDR1 LNHDA and CDR2 SQIVND come from the germline V gene (reference sequence). In DNA form, the CDR3 reads TGTGCCAGTAGCTCGACTAGCGGAAGCACAGATACGCAGTATTTT. Its protein product is CASSSTSGSTDTQYF.

This chain links TRBV5-5 with TRBJ2-1; D gene ambiguous. In germline, CDR1 is SGHKS, CDR2 YYEKEE (reference sequence). V was shortened by 0 bases and J by 3 bases, with 10 bases between the two germline ends. This CDR3 has 15 residues. The CDR3 sequence: CASSLAAGSYNEQFF. In DNA form, the CDR3 reads TGTGCCAGCAGCTTGGCCGCCGGTAGCTACAATGAGCAGTTCTTC. Using reference TRBV5-5 and TRBJ2-1 for the parts outside the CDR3, the full variable domain is DAGVTQSPTHLIKTRGQQVTLRCSPISGHKSVSWYQQVLGQGPQFIFQYYEKEERGRGNFPDRFSARQFPNYSSELNVNALLLGDSALYLCASSLAAGSYNEQFFGPGTRLTVL.

V and J are TRBV5-4 and TRBJ2-1; the D gene is possibly TRBD2 (5 bases). There are 14 residues in the CDR3. V was cut by 0 bases and J by 5 bases, with 9 bases left in between. Germline CDR1 is SGHNT and CDR2 is YYREEE (reference sequence). Here the CDR3 DNA reads TGTGCCAGCAGCTTGGGTCAGACTAACAATGAGCAGTTCTTC. It specifies CASSLGQTNNEQFF. The whole variable domain, remainder taken from reference TRBV5-4 and TRBJ2-1, is ETGVTQSPTHLIKTRGQQVTLRCSSQSGHNTVSWYQQALGQGPQFIFQYYREEENGRGNFPPRFSGLQFPNYSSELNVNALELDDSALYLCASSLGQTNNEQFFGPGTRLTVL.

The chain combines TRBV19 with TRBJ2-7; 12 bases fit TRBD1. In germline, CDR1 is LNHDA, CDR2 SQIVND (reference sequence). V shed 8 bases and J 7 bases; nucleotides not matched to a gene: 15. The CDR3 consists of 16 residues. The CDR3 spells CASFPSEWDRGREQYF. The CDR3 coding sequence is TGTGCCAGTTTCCCCTCCGAATGGGACAGGGGGCGAGAGCAGTACTTC.

The chain recombines TRBV6-5 with TRBJ2-5, with TRBD1 matching 9 bases. The CDR3 totals 15 residues. Per the germline V gene, CDR1 is MNHEY and CDR2 is SVGAGI. The V and J ends lost 5 bases and 4 bases, in that order; junction bases with no gene match: 8. CDR3 region: CASSTGGLGRETQYF. The CDR3 bases are TGTGCCAGCAGTACAGGGGGCTTGGGTCGAGAGACCCAGTACTTC.